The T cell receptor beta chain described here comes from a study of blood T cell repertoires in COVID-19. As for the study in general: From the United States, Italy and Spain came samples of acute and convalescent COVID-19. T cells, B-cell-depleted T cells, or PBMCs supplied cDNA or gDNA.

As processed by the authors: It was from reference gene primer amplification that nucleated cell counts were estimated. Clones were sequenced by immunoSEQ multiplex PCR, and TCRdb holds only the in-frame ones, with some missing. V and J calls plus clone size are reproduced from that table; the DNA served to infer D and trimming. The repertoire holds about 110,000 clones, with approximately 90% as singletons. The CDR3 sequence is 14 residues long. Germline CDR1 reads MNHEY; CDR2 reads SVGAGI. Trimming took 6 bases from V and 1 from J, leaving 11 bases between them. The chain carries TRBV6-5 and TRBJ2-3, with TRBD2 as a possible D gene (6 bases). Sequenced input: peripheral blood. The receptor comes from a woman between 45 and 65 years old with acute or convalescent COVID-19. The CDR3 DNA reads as TGTGCCAGCAGATCCAGGGAGGGCACAGATACGCAGTATTTT. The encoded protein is CASRSREGTDTQYF.